This entry describes one T cell receptor beta chain. The sample belongs to a study of OX40 agonist ivuxolimab in advanced cancers. Study background: Patients' therapy was ivuxolimab, an antibody that acts as an agonist of OX40 (CD134). Three patients, one with hepatocellular carcinoma and two with cutaneous melanoma, achieved partial responses. Enrollees could have had prior anti-PD-1, anti-PD-L1 or anti-CTLA-4 therapy, which more than 30% had received.

Sequenced by immunoSEQ multiplex PCR; TCRdb stores in-frame clones only, minus some. The sample records about 79,000 clones, 88% being singletons. The V segment lost 5 bases and the J segment 7 bases; nucleotides outside the gene matches: 11. The CDR3 contains 15 residues. Germline CDR1 and CDR2: SGHNT and YYREEE (reference sequence). Patients were ineligible given autoimmune disease history or systemic immunosuppression. This TCR derives from an adult with an advanced solid tumor such as melanoma, head and neck, liver or kidney cancer. This sample comprised CD4+ or CD8+ T cells sorted from blood, obtained in a trial of the OX40 agonist ivuxolimab. The rearrangement uses TRBV5-4 and TRBJ2-2; 7 nucleotides agree with TRBD2. CDR3: CASRPYGRVVGELFF. CDR3 nucleotides: TGTGCCAGCAGACCTTATGGGAGGGTCGTCGGGGAGCTGTTTTTT.